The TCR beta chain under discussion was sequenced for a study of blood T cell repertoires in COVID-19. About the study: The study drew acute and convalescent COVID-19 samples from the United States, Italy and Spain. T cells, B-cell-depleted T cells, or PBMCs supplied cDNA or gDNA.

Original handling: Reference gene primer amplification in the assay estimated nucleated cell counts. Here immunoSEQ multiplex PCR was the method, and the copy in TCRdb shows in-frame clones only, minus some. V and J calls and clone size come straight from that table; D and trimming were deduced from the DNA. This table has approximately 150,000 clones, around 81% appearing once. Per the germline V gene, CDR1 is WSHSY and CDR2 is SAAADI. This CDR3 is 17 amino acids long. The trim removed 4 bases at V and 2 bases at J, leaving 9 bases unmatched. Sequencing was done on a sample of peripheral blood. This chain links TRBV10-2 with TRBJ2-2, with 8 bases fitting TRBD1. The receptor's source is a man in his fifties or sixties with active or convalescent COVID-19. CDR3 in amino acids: CASSVGQGGPNTGELFF. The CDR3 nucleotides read TGCGCCAGCAGTGTTGGACAGGGCGGACCAAACACCGGGGAGCTGTTTTTT.